The T cell receptor beta chain under discussion was sequenced for a study of siplizumab effects on memory and regulatory T cells. Only in-frame clones appear in the TCRdb table, and some are missing; sequencing was by immunoSEQ multiplex PCR. The table records 50,000 to 60,000 clones, more than 75% of them present only once. Deletions cut 4 bases from V and 6 bases from J, with 10 bases between. Germline CDR1 reads SGHVS; CDR2 reads FNYEAQ. The CDR3 has 13 amino acids. The rearrangement uses TRBV7-6 and TRBJ2-1, with D hard to call. The sample was naive CD8+ T cells sorted from blood. The TCR comes from a human donor in good health. CDR3 nucleotide sequence: TGTGCCAGCAGCTCTATTACGACCAATGAGCAGTTCTTC. Encoded protein: CASSSITTNEQFF.